These T cell receptor beta chains were read from a single sample in a study of T cell responses to AZD1222 COVID-19 vaccine. Using immunoSEQ multiplex PCR, the repertoire was profiled, and TCRdb retains in-frame clones only, with some absent. The data show 95,000 to 100,000 clones, around 87% seen once. The source material was peripheral blood, sampled 28 days after the second AZD1222 dose. These receptors were taken from an adult who received the AZD1222 COVID-19 vaccine. Each CDR3 is given without its conserved first and last residue. D genes are given only for firm matches. The size of a clone is reported for some rows only, either as once, few or many, or as a class for expanded clones.

v_gene: TRBV28
j_gene: TRBJ2-7
d_gene: -
abundance: -
CDR3aa: ASSGGQGAYEQY

v_gene: TRBV9
j_gene: TRBJ2-4
d_gene: -
abundance: -
CDR3aa: ASSVDPQGGVKNIQY

v_gene: TRBV12-3/TRBV12-4
j_gene: TRBJ1-2
d_gene: TRBD1
abundance: once
CDR3aa: ASSIDRAYGYT

v_gene: TRBV19
j_gene: TRBJ1-4
d_gene: TRBD1
abundance: once
CDR3aa: ASSPGQGKLANEKLF

v_gene: TRBV27
j_gene: TRBJ2-5
d_gene: -
abundance: -
CDR3aa: ASSLGGGRGETQY

v_gene: TRBV19
j_gene: TRBJ2-3
d_gene: -
abundance: -
CDR3aa: ASSHRENTQY

v_gene: TRBV20-1
j_gene: TRBJ2-3
d_gene: -
abundance: -
CDR3aa: SAPGADTQY

v_gene: TRBV7-2
j_gene: TRBJ2-4
d_gene: -
abundance: -
CDR3aa: ASSLSQNIQY

v_gene: TRBV2
j_gene: TRBJ1-4
d_gene: -
abundance: -
CDR3aa: ASSGQNNEKLF

v_gene: TRBV5-1
j_gene: TRBJ1-6
d_gene: -
abundance: -
CDR3aa: ASSGDMRNSPLH

v_gene: TRBV7-2
j_gene: TRBJ1-2
d_gene: TRBD1
abundance: -
CDR3aa: ASSLGPGTPGGYGYT

v_gene: TRBV28
j_gene: TRBJ1-1
d_gene: -
abundance: -
CDR3aa: ASSLDGLNTEAF

v_gene: TRBV20-1
j_gene: TRBJ1-5
d_gene: -
abundance: -
CDR3aa: SASRGVDSNQPQH

v_gene: TRBV2
j_gene: TRBJ2-4
d_gene: TRBD1
abundance: -
CDR3aa: ASSGPGTGNAAKNIQY

v_gene: TRBV6-5
j_gene: TRBJ1-2
d_gene: -
abundance: -
CDR3aa: ASRRNSGTPPGYT

v_gene: TRBV5-1
j_gene: TRBJ1-4
d_gene: TRBD1
abundance: -
CDR3aa: ASKGQGNNEKLF

v_gene: TRBV6-2/TRBV6-3
j_gene: TRBJ1-5
d_gene: -
abundance: -
CDR3aa: ASSLSDQPQH

v_gene: TRBV5-5
j_gene: TRBJ2-5
d_gene: -
abundance: -
CDR3aa: ASSFYSRTETQY

v_gene: TRBV3-1/TRBV3-2
j_gene: TRBJ2-3
d_gene: TRBD2
abundance: -
CDR3aa: ASSHPSGARVTQY

v_gene: TRBV28
j_gene: TRBJ2-4
d_gene: -
abundance: -
CDR3aa: ASSNGGGAKNIQY

v_gene: TRBV19
j_gene: TRBJ1-3
d_gene: -
abundance: -
CDR3aa: ASSIATAGNTIY

v_gene: TRBV3-1/TRBV3-2
j_gene: TRBJ2-1
d_gene: TRBD2
abundance: -
CDR3aa: ASSQRASGDNEQF

v_gene: TRBV14
j_gene: TRBJ2-3
d_gene: TRBD2
abundance: -
CDR3aa: ASSQEEIKKRTSGSTDTQY

v_gene: TRBV12-3/TRBV12-4
j_gene: TRBJ1-1
d_gene: -
abundance: -
CDR3aa: ASSLLPGNEAF

v_gene: TRBV29-1
j_gene: TRBJ2-1
d_gene: -
abundance: -
CDR3aa: SVIRELYNEQF

v_gene: TRBV30
j_gene: TRBJ2-5
d_gene: TRBD1
abundance: -
CDR3aa: AWSVGQGGTQY

v_gene: TRBV5-1
j_gene: TRBJ2-7
d_gene: -
abundance: few
CDR3aa: ASSLEVFSEQY

v_gene: TRBV5-1
j_gene: TRBJ2-2
d_gene: TRBD2
abundance: -
CDR3aa: ASSFSGRVTGELF

v_gene: TRBV7-3
j_gene: TRBJ1-3
d_gene: -
abundance: -
CDR3aa: ASSLGEAGNTIY

v_gene: TRBV3-1/TRBV3-2
j_gene: TRBJ2-5
d_gene: -
abundance: -
CDR3aa: ASSQAWDRETQY

v_gene: TRBV3-1/TRBV3-2
j_gene: TRBJ2-2
d_gene: -
abundance: once
CDR3aa: ASSLDTGELF

v_gene: TRBV29-1
j_gene: TRBJ2-7
d_gene: TRBD1
abundance: few
CDR3aa: SVVTGTDIYEQY

v_gene: TRBV5-1
j_gene: TRBJ2-2
d_gene: -
abundance: once
CDR3aa: ASSSEGGLNTGELF

v_gene: TRBV5-8
j_gene: TRBJ1-2
d_gene: TRBD1
abundance: once
CDR3aa: ASSRRQGAYYGYT

v_gene: TRBV3-1/TRBV3-2
j_gene: TRBJ1-2
d_gene: TRBD1
abundance: -
CDR3aa: ASSQGTGGSYGYT

v_gene: TRBV5-1
j_gene: TRBJ2-7
d_gene: -
abundance: -
CDR3aa: ASSPFQGPQSEQY

v_gene: TRBV5-5
j_gene: TRBJ2-7
d_gene: TRBD1
abundance: -
CDR3aa: ASSPPPTGYSYEQY

v_gene: TRBV20-1
j_gene: TRBJ2-7
d_gene: -
abundance: -
CDR3aa: SASVGPPYEQY

v_gene: TRBV15
j_gene: TRBJ2-5
d_gene: -
abundance: once
CDR3aa: ATSRTGTEGSTQY

v_gene: TRBV12-3/TRBV12-4
j_gene: TRBJ2-2
d_gene: -
abundance: -
CDR3aa: ASSLQGGELF

v_gene: TRBV28
j_gene: TRBJ2-1
d_gene: -
abundance: -
CDR3aa: ASSSDNEQF

v_gene: TRBV15
j_gene: TRBJ2-7
d_gene: -
abundance: -
CDR3aa: ATSRDRAAEQY

v_gene: TRBV28
j_gene: TRBJ2-2
d_gene: -
abundance: -
CDR3aa: ASSANTGELF

v_gene: TRBV5-8
j_gene: TRBJ1-4
d_gene: -
abundance: -
CDR3aa: ASSPRDQTNEKLF

v_gene: TRBV5-1
j_gene: TRBJ2-1
d_gene: TRBD2
abundance: -
CDR3aa: ASVRASGGLPTNEQF

v_gene: TRBV5-6
j_gene: TRBJ2-5
d_gene: TRBD1
abundance: -
CDR3aa: ASSRRGLETQY

v_gene: TRBV6-5
j_gene: TRBJ1-2
d_gene: -
abundance: -
CDR3aa: ASSYSALDGYT

v_gene: TRBV30
j_gene: TRBJ2-1
d_gene: -
abundance: -
CDR3aa: AWTEGTYNEQF

v_gene: TRBV19
j_gene: TRBJ1-2
d_gene: -
abundance: -
CDR3aa: ASSTGSRGYT

v_gene: TRBV9
j_gene: TRBJ1-2
d_gene: -
abundance: -
CDR3aa: ASSVYEGYGYT

v_gene: TRBV24-1
j_gene: TRBJ2-3
d_gene: TRBD2
abundance: -
CDR3aa: ATSDLASGGTDTQY

v_gene: TRBV14
j_gene: TRBJ1-2
d_gene: -
abundance: -
CDR3aa: ASSQEWQSYGYT

v_gene: TRBV19
j_gene: TRBJ2-7
d_gene: TRBD2
abundance: -
CDR3aa: ASSTSGDSYEQY